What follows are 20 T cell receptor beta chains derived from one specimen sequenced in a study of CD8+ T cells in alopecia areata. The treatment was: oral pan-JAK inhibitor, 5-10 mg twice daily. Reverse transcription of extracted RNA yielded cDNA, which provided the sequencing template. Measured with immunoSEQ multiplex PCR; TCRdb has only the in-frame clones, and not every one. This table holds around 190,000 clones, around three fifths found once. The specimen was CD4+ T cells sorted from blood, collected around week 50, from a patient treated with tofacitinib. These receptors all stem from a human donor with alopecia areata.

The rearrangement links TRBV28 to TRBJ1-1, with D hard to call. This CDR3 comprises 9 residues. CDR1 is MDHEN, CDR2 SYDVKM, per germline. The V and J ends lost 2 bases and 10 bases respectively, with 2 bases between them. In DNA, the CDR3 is TGTGCCAGCAGTTTACGAGCTTTCTTT. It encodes CASSLRAFF.

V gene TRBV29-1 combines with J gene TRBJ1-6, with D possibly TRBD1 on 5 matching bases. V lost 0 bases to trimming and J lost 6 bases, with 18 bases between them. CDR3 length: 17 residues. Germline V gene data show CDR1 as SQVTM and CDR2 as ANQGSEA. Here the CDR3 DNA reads TGCAGCGTTGAAGATCAATGGTGGGGGGTTTTTAATTCACCCCTCCACTTT. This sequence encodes CSVEDQWWGVFNSPLHF.

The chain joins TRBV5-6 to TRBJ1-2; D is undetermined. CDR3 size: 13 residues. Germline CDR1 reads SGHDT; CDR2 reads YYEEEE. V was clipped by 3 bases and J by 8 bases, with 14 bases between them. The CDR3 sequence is CASSSPPINGYTF. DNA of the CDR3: TGTGCCAGCAGCTCTCCTCCCATCAACGGCTACACCTTC.

The chain's CDR3 is CASSVTSGVDTQYF. DNA for the CDR3: TGTGCCAGCAGTGTAACTAGCGGGGTGGATACGCAGTATTTT. This chain links TRBV6-1 with TRBJ2-3; TRBD2 matches 10 bases. Germline V gene lookup returns CDR1 MNHNS and CDR2 SASEGT. The CDR3 sequence is 14 residues long. The V segment lost 4 bases and the J segment 6 bases; nucleotides outside the gene matches: 4.

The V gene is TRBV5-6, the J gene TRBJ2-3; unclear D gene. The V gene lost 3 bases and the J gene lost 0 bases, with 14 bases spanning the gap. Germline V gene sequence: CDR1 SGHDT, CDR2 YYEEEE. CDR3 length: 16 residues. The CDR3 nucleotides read TGTGCCAGCAGCTGGGGTGCTACTCATAGCACAGATACGCAGTATTTT. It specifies CASSWGATHSTDTQYF.

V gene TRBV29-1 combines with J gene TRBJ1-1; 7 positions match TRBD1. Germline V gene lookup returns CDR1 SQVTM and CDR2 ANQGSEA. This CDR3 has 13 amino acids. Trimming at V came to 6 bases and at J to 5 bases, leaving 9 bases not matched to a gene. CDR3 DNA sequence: TGCAGCGTAAGGGGGCTCCGTGAAACTGAAGCTTTCTTT. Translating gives CSVRGLRETEAFF.

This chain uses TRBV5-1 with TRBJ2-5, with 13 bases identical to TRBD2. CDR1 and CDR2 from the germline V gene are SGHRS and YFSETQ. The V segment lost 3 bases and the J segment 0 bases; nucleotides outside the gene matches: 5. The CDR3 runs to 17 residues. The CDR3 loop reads CASSSRTSGGDQETQYF. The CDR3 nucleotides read TGCGCCAGCAGCTCACGGACTAGCGGGGGAGACCAAGAGACCCAGTACTTC.

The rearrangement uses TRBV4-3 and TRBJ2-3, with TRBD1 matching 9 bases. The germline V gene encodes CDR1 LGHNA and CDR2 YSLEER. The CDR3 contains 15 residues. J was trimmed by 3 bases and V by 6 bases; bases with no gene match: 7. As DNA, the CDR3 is TGCGCCAGCAGGCCAGGGGACAGGGATACAGATACGCAGTATTTT. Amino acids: CASRPGDRDTDTQYF.

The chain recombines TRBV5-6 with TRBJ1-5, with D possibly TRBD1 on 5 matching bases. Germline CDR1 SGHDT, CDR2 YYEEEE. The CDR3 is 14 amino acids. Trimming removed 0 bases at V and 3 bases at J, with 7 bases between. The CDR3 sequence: CASSLGQFNQPQHF. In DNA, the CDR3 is TGTGCCAGCAGCTTGGGACAGTTCAATCAGCCCCAGCATTTT.

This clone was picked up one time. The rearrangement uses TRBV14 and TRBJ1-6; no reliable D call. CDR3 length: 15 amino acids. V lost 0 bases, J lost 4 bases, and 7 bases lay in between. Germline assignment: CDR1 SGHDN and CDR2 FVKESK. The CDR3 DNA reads TGTGCCAGCAGCCAAGATTTTGGATATAATTCACCCCTCCACTTT. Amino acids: CASSQDFGYNSPLHF.

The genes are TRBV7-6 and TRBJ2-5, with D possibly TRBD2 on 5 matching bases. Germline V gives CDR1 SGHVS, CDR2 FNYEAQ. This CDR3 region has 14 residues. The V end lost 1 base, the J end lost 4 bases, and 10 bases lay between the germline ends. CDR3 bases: TGTGCCAGCAGCTTAGAGGCGGGCCCAGAGACCCAGTACTTC. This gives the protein CASSLEAGPETQYF.

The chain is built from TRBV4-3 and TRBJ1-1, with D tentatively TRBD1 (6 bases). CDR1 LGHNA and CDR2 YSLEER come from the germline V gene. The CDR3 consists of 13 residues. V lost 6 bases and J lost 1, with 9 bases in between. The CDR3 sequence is CASRGQPNTEAFF. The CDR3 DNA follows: TGCGCCAGCAGAGGACAGCCGAACACTGAAGCTTTCTTT.

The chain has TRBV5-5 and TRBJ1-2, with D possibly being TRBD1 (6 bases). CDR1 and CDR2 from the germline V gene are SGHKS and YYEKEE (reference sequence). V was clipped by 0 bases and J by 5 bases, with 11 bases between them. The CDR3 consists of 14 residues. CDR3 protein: CASSLDTGIYGYTF. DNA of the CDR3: TGTGCCAGCAGCTTGGACACAGGGATTTATGGCTACACCTTC.

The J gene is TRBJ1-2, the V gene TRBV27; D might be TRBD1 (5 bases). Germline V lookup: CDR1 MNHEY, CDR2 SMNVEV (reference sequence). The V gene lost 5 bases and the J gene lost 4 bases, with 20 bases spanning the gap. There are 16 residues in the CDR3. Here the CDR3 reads CASSPIVGRAGYGYTF. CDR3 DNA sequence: TGTGCCAGCAGTCCCATCGTGGGCAGGGCAGGCTATGGCTACACCTTC.

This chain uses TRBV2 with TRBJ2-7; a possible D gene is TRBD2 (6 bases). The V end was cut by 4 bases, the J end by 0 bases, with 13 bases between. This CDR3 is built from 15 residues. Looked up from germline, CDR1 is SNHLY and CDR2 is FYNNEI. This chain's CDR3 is CASSGLDGSSYEQYF. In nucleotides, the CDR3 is TGTGCCAGCAGTGGTTTGGACGGGAGCTCCTACGAGCAGTACTTC.

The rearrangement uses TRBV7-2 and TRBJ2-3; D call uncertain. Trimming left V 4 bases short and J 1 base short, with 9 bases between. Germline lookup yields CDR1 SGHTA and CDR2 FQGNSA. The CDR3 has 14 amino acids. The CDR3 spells CASSSRWGTDTQYF. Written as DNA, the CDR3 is TGTGCCAGCAGCTCTCGGTGGGGCACAGATACGCAGTATTTT.

DNA for the CDR3: TGTGCCAGCAGCTTAGGACAGGGAGGCTACACCTTC. Translated, it gives CASSLGQGGYTF. The rearrangement links TRBV7-3 to TRBJ1-2, with TRBD1 matching 8 bases. J gave up 8 bases and V 2 bases, and 1 base lay outside the gene matches. CDR3 length: 12 amino acids. CDR1 SGHTA and CDR2 FQGTGA come from the germline V gene.

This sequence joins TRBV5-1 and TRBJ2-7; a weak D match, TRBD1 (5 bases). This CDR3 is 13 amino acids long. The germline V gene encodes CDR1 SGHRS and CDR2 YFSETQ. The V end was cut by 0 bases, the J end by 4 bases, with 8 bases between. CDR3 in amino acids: CASSLEAGYEQYF. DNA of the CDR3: TGCGCCAGCAGCTTGGAGGCAGGGTACGAGCAGTACTTC. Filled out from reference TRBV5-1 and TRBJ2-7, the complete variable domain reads KAGVTQTPRYLIKTRGQQVTLSCSPISGHRSVSWYQQTPGQGLQFLFEYFSETQRNKGNFPGRFSGRQFSNSRSEMNVSTLELGDSALYLCASSLEAGYEQYFGPGTRLTVT.

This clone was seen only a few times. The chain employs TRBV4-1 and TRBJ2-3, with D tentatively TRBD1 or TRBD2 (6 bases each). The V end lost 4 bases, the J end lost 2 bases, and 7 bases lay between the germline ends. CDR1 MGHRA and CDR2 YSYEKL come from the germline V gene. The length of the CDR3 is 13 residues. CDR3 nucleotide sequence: TGCGCCAGCAGCCCGGGGGCCACAGATACGCAGTATTTT. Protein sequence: CASSPGATDTQYF.

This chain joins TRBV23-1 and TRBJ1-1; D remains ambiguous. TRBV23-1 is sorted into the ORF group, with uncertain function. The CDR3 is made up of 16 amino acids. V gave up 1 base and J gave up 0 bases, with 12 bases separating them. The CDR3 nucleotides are TGCGCCAGCAGTCAATTAGATAAGGGATTGAACACTGAAGCTTTCTTT. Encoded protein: CASSQLDKGLNTEAFF.